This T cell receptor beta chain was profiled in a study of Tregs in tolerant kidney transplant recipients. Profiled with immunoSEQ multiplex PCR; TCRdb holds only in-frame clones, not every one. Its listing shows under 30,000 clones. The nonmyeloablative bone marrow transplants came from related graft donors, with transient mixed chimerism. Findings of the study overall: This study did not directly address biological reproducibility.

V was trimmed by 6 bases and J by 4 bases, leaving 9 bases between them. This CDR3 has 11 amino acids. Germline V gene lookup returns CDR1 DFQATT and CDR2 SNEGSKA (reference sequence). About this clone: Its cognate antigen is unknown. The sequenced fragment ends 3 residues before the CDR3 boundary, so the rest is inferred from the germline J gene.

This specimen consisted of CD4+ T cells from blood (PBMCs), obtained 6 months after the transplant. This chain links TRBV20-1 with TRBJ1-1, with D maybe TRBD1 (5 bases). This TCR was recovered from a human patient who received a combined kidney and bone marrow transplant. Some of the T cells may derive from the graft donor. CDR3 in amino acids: CSAPGGTEAFF. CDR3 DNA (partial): TGCAGTGCCCCGGGGGGCACTGAA.